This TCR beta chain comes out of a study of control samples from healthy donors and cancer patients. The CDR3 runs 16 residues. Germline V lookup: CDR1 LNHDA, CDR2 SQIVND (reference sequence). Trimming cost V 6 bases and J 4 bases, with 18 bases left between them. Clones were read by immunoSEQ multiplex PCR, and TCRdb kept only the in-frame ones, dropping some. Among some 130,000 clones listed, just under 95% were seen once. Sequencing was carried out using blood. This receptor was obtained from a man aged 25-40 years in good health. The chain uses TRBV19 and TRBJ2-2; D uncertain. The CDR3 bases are TGTGCCAGTAGGACATCAGGTCGGTGGGGCACCGGGGAGCTGTTTTTT. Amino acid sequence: CASRTSGRWGTGELFF.